This TCR beta chain was recorded in a study of blood T cell repertoires in COVID-19 (TCRdb year 2020). Study-wide context: Samples covering the acute and convalescent phases of COVID-19 were provided by collaborators in the United States, Italy and Spain. Samples came from the ongoing ImmuneRACE study (first 160 participants) plus 1,254 subjects from 6 global collaborators. Sample metadata almost always included a de-identified subject ID, COVID-19 status, age in years and sex. HLA class I and class II types, where available, came from metadata supplied by the sample provider rather than from assay-based typing. Subjects who had been exposed to COVID-19, were actively infected with it, or had recovered from it provided the deeply sampled blood TCRbeta repertoires that made up the dataset. The repertoires were released in a freely available public database meant as a resource for research on the immune response to SARS-CoV-2. The prospective study material was composed of cDNA or gDNA derived from T cells, B-cell-depleted T cells, or PBMCs.

Study-wide conclusions, independent of this receptor: How much clinical and demographic metadata was included differed by source and by participant, and the metadata was provided uncurated.

TCRbeta CDR3 regions were amplified from genomic DNA by means of the immunoSEQ Assay, a bias-controlled multiplex PCR. From the authors' description of their analysis: Within the assay, amplification of reference gene primers was used to estimate how many nucleated cells each sample contained. To quantify the absolute abundance of each unique TCRbeta CDR3 rearrangement, sequence reads were collapsed and filtered. For each sample, productive Simpson clonality was calculated as the square root of Simpson's diversity index over productive rearrangements. Imported from immuneACCESS, the table was reduced by TCRdb to in-frame sequences with V and J called. These copies leave out some clones; in studies compared against another copy, an unresolved V gene accounts for under half, and the cause of the remainder is not known. V, J and clone size derive from that table, while D and trimming were established from the DNA sequence. The sample profile shows about 140,000 clones; more than 80% of them were found once. Roughly 11% of the sample goes to the ten largest clones.

In the germline V gene, CDR1 corresponds to SNHLY and CDR2 to FYNNEI. For this chain, trimming is 4 bases at the V end and 4 bases at the J end, and the number of junction bases without a gene match is 12. From its cysteine to its phenylalanine, the CDR3 spans 17 amino acids. Left in the record is the CDR3 DNA by itself, 51 bases read in frame from the first base. The collaborating institutions used their own protocols to collect whole blood in K2EDTA tubes. Collaborator samples were shipped for TCRbeta analysis as frozen whole blood, isolated PBMCs, or DNA extracted from either sample type. On this clone itself: Its antigen specificity is not known. No base qualities exist here, and no much larger clone lies one base off it.

This clonotype was sampled from a woman aged 80 or over with acute or convalescent COVID-19. The sequenced sample was peripheral blood. In this chain, TRBV2 is recombined with TRBJ1-2; 10 central bases correspond to TRBD1. The nucleotide sequence is TGTGCCAGCAGTGGTGCCGGGACAGGGGACCCATCCTATGGCTACACCTTC. It is translated as CASSGAGTGDPSYGYTF. The CDR3 plus the reference TRBV2 and TRBJ1-2 genes for the other parts give the full variable domain: EPEVTQTPSHQVTQMGQEVILRCVPISNHLYFYWYRQILGQKVEFLVSFYNNEISEKSEIFDDQFSVERPDGSNFTLKIRSTKLEDSAMYFCASSGAGTGDPSYGYTFGSGTRLTVV.